The 25 T cell receptor beta chains reported below all come from one sample, sequenced in a study of T cell repertoires in cytomegalovirus infection. Their recognized antigens are unknown. Each CDR3 protein gets one entry after TCRdb re-called the reads with MiXCR. Here the sample spans some 940,000 distinct CDR3 sequences, under 40% being singletons. The sequences come from cultured CD8+ T cells from PBMCs, collected from culture after CMV antigen stimulation. These receptor sequences come from a human donor in good health (CMV status not recorded). Some clones in this sample may be carry-over from other donors' samples.

V is TRBV6-6 and J is TRBJ2-3, with 8 bases fitting TRBD1. V dropped 0 bases and J dropped 0; count of bases not matched to a gene: 5. This CDR3 has 17 amino acids. Germline CDR1 and CDR2: MNHNY and SVGAGI (reference sequence). The DNA for the CDR3 is TGTGCCAGCAGTTACTCGATTCAGGGGGCTAGCACAGATACGCAGTATTTT. Amino acid sequence: CASSYSIQGASTDTQYF.

In this sample, this clonotype turned up a few times. The V gene is TRBV7-2, the J gene TRBJ2-7; D unclear. V was shortened by 1 base and J by 3 bases, with 10 bases between the two germline ends. Looked up from germline, CDR1 is SGHTA and CDR2 is FQGNSA. The CDR3 covers 14 residues. The CDR3 coding sequence is TGTGCCAGCAGCTTAGGGGTTGTGGGCTACGAGCAGTACGTC. Amino acid sequence: CASSLGVVGYEQYV.

This clonotype was detected once. This chain links TRBV4-1 with TRBJ2-3; 8 bases align to TRBD2. The V gene's germline CDR1 is MGHRA and CDR2 YSYEKL. This CDR3 region has 15 residues. The trim removed 4 bases at V and 5 bases at J, leaving 8 bases unmatched. CDR3 bases: TGCGCCAGCAGCCGAACGGGGGGGGCGGGAGATACGCAGTATTTT. It translates to CASSRTGGAGDTQYF.

The rearrangement joins TRBV19 to TRBJ1-1, with D possibly being TRBD1 (5 bases). The CDR3 extends over 14 amino acids. Germline-derived CDR1 and CDR2 are LNHDA and SQIVND (reference sequence). V lost 4 bases, J lost 3 bases, and 12 bases lay in between. CDR3 sequence: CASSRGRSDTEAFF. Written as DNA, the CDR3 is TGTGCCAGTAGTAGGGGACGCTCGGACACTGAAGCTTTCTTT.

The rearrangement uses TRBV2 and TRBJ2-2; D tentatively fits TRBD1 or TRBD2 (5 bases each). With 2 bases removed from V and 6 bases from J, the gap between germline ends came to 10 bases. This CDR3 has 14 residues. In germline, CDR1 is SNHLY, CDR2 FYNNEI. The CDR3 sequence is CASSEHRRAGELFF. CDR3 DNA sequence: TGTGCCAGCAGTGAACACAGGCGGGCCGGGGAGCTGTTTTTT.

The chain links TRBV5-6 to TRBJ1-1; weak D call: TRBD1 (6 bases). The length of the CDR3 is 15 residues. Trimming left V 1 base short and J 2 bases short, with 12 bases between. Per the germline V gene, CDR1 is SGHDT and CDR2 is YYEEEE. The CDR3 reads CASSLPQQGNTEAFF. CDR3 DNA: TGTGCCAGCAGCTTGCCCCAACAGGGTAACACTGAAGCTTTCTTT.

Only one count was recorded for this clonotype. At one boundary the junction diverges from the germline segment, which might be a read error. J is TRBJ1-2 and V is TRBV6-6; 7 bases are a match to TRBD1. Germline V gene sequence: CDR1 MNHNY, CDR2 SVGAGI (reference sequence). The CDR3 spans 14 residues. The CDR3: CANSLRQGADGYTF. As DNA, the CDR3 is TGTGCCAACAGTCTCCGACAGGGAGCGGATGGCTACACCTTC.

V gene TRBV7-8 combines with J gene TRBJ1-5; 9 nucleotides match TRBD1. CDR1 is SGHVS and CDR2 is FQNEAQ in the germline V gene. Germline trimming cut 5 bases from V and 7 bases from J; bases unmatched to any gene: 9. CDR3 length equals 15 residues. In nucleotides, the CDR3 is TGTGCCAGCAGCGCGTACGGACAGGGGCGCCAGCCCCAGCATTTT. This encodes CASSAYGQGRQPQHF. The whole variable domain, remainder taken from reference TRBV7-8 and TRBJ1-5, is GAGVSQSPRYKVAKRGQDVALRCDPISGHVSLFWYQQALGQGPEFLTYFQNEAQLDKSGLPSDRFFAERPEGSVSTLKIQRTQQEDSAVYLCASSAYGQGRQPQHFGDGTRLSIL.

The rearrangement links TRBV14 to TRBJ2-7, with D hard to call. Germline lookup yields CDR1 SGHDN and CDR2 FVKESK. The CDR3 is 13 residues long. With 0 bases removed from V and 4 bases from J, the gap between germline ends came to 7 bases. This CDR3 is CASSQEWGYEQYV. The CDR3 DNA sequence: TGTGCCAGCAGCCAAGAGTGGGGTTACGAGCAGTACGTC.

The sample holds a few counts of this clonotype. The CDR3 DNA reads as TGTGCCAGCAGTTTAGGCTACCAGAGGGGTGAGCAGTTCTTC. Translating it yields CASSLGYQRGEQFF. The chain joins TRBV12-3 or TRBV12-4 to TRBJ2-1; perhaps D is TRBD1 or TRBD2 (5 bases each). V shed 1 base and J shed 9 bases, with 13 bases lying between them. This CDR3 is 14 amino acids long.

The rearrangement uses TRBV19 and TRBJ1-1, with 12 nucleotides matching TRBD1. After removal of 5 bases from V and 4 bases from J, the junction contained 11 bases not matched to a gene. CDR3 length: 17 amino acids. Looked up from germline, CDR1 is LNHDA and CDR2 is SQIVND (reference sequence). CDR3 in amino acids: CASSFRRDRGHLTEAFF. The DNA of the CDR3 is TGTGCCAGTAGTTTCCGCCGGGACAGGGGGCACCTCACTGAAGCTTTCTTT.

This clonotype came up a few times. The chain employs TRBV29-1 and TRBJ1-1, with D unresolved. Deletions cut 1 base from V and 1 base from J, with 7 bases between. Germline CDR1 reads SQVTM; CDR2 reads ANQGSEA. The CDR3 is 13 residues long. The CDR3 loop reads CSVEGAENTEAFF. The CDR3 coding sequence is TGCAGCGTTGAAGGGGCAGAGAACACTGAAGCTTTCTTT.

This clonotype was seen more than once but under ten times. This chain links TRBV6-5 with TRBJ1-1, with no clear D. Between the trimmed V and J ends, which lost 3 bases and 1 base, there was a span of 6 bases. This CDR3 contains 13 residues. Germline CDR1 is MNHEY and CDR2 is SVGAGI. CDR3 DNA: TGTGCCAGCAGTTATCAAACGAACACTGAAGCTTTCTTT. This translates into CASSYQTNTEAFF.

The CDR3 region is CASGLASQGFYGYTF. The CDR3 DNA sequence: TGTGCTAGTGGTTTGGCCTCACAGGGGTTCTATGGCTACACCTTC. The V gene is TRBV12-5, the J gene TRBJ1-2; 7 nucleotides line up with TRBD1. The CDR3 spans 15 residues. CDR1 is LGHNT and CDR2 is FRNRAP in the germline V gene. After removal of 1 base from V and 4 bases from J, the junction contained 6 bases not matched to a gene.

The chain couples TRBV6-2 or TRBV6-3 to TRBJ1-4; D unresolved. This CDR3 contains 16 residues. Germline V CDR1 and CDR2: MNHEY, SVGEGT. Between the trimmed V and J ends, which lost 2 bases and 2 bases, there was a span of 12 bases. Here the CDR3 reads CASSYRLGITNEKLFF. The CDR3 DNA is TGTGCCAGCAGTTACAGGCTCGGGATCACTAATGAAAAACTGTTTTTT.

This clonotype has just a few counts. The chain is built from TRBV19 and TRBJ1-1; no firm D call. Germline-derived CDR1 and CDR2 are LNHDA and SQIVND (reference sequence). Between the trimmed V and J ends, which lost 0 bases and 3 bases, there was a span of 20 bases. The CDR3 covers 18 residues. Here the CDR3 DNA reads TGTGCCAGTAGTATAGATAATCGGCAGTACCTCGTGGACACTGAAGCTTTCTTT. Translation: CASSIDNRQYLVDTEAFF.

The genes are TRBV15 and TRBJ2-1; a possible D gene is TRBD2 (6 bases). Germline values: CDR1 LNHNV, CDR2 YYDKDF (reference sequence). V gave up 5 bases and J gave up 8 bases, with 22 bases separating them. The CDR3 has 16 residues. In nucleotides, the CDR3 is TGTGCCACCAGCGGGAGGTCCAATGACTTGGGGGATGAGCAGTTCTTC. Translated: CATSGRSNDLGDEQFF.

The rearrangement links TRBV6-1 to TRBJ2-7, with 11 positions matching TRBD1. The J segment lost 5 bases and the V segment lost 4 bases, leaving 4 bases of the junction unmatched. The CDR3 is 14 amino acids. Germline V gene data show CDR1 as MNHNS and CDR2 as SASEGT. CDR3 protein: CASSVRTGGHEQYV. CDR3 bases: TGTGCCAGCAGTGTCCGGACAGGGGGCCACGAGCAGTACGTC.

There are many counts of this clonotype. The V gene is TRBV7-6, the J gene TRBJ1-1, with D possibly TRBD1 on 6 matching bases. Trimming removed 5 bases from V and 6 bases from J, with 19 bases in between. Per the germline V gene, CDR1 is SGHVS and CDR2 is FNYEAQ. The CDR3 length is 15 residues. In DNA, the CDR3 is TGTGCCAGCAGCCCGTGGGGGGGCACGGGGGCTGAAGCTTTCTTT. Protein: CASSPWGGTGAEAFF.

The chain couples TRBV4-1 to TRBJ2-1; tentatively, D is TRBD2 (5 bases). V was shortened by 1 base and J by 0 bases, with 13 bases between the two germline ends. The CDR3 runs 17 residues. From germline, CDR1 is MGHRA and CDR2 YSYEKL. The CDR3 DNA follows: TGCGCCAGCAGCCAAGTAAAGCGGACCAGCTCCTACAATGAGCAGTTCTTC. It encodes CASSQVKRTSSYNEQFF.

The chain couples TRBV12-3 or TRBV12-4 to TRBJ2-7, with 8 bases identical to TRBD1. After removal of 5 bases from V and 5 bases from J, the junction contained 8 bases not matched to a gene. This CDR3 has 14 residues. This CDR3 reads CASSQRTGFNEQYF. The CDR3 DNA follows: TGTGCCAGCAGTCAAAGGACAGGGTTCAACGAGCAGTACTTC.

This clonotype occurred a few times. The rearrangement joins TRBV6-1 to TRBJ2-5; 10 bases are shared with TRBD1. The CDR3 totals 15 residues. With V trimmed by 6 bases and J by 3 bases, 7 bases remained unmatched. In germline, CDR1 is MNHNS, CDR2 SASEGT. The CDR3: CASRETGGWKETQYF. CDR3 sequence (DNA): TGTGCCAGCAGAGAGACAGGGGGCTGGAAAGAGACCCAGTACTTC.

V gene TRBV4-3 combines with J gene TRBJ2-5, with 8 bases aligning to TRBD2. Germline CDR1 LGHNA, CDR2 YSLEER. This CDR3 spans 17 amino acids. V was clipped by 0 bases and J by 7 bases; unmatched bases: 13. Here the CDR3 reads CASSQDEFQRGSGTQYF. As DNA, the CDR3 is TGCGCCAGCAGCCAAGACGAGTTCCAGCGGGGGTCAGGGACCCAGTACTTC.

The chain is built from TRBV6-1 and TRBJ2-5, with TRBD2 matching over 7 bases. This CDR3 has 15 residues. CDR1 and CDR2 (germline): MNHNS, SASEGT. Unmatched junction bases numbered 5, after V lost 2 bases and J lost 2 bases. The CDR3 sequence is CASSEIGGWQETQYF. CDR3 bases: TGTGCCAGCAGTGAAATCGGGGGGTGGCAAGAGACCCAGTACTTC.

Worth noting for this clonotype: The junction does not match germline at one end; this may be a read error. The J gene is TRBJ2-1, the V gene TRBV3-1; TRBD1 matches at 7 bases. Per germline, CDR1 LGHDT and CDR2 YNNKEL (reference sequence). The CDR3 totals 19 residues. CDR3 nucleotides: TGTGCCAGCAGGCCGAACAGGGGCCACCCTTCGAGCTCCTACAATAAGCAGTTCTTC. Residues: CASRPNRGHPSSSYNKQFF.